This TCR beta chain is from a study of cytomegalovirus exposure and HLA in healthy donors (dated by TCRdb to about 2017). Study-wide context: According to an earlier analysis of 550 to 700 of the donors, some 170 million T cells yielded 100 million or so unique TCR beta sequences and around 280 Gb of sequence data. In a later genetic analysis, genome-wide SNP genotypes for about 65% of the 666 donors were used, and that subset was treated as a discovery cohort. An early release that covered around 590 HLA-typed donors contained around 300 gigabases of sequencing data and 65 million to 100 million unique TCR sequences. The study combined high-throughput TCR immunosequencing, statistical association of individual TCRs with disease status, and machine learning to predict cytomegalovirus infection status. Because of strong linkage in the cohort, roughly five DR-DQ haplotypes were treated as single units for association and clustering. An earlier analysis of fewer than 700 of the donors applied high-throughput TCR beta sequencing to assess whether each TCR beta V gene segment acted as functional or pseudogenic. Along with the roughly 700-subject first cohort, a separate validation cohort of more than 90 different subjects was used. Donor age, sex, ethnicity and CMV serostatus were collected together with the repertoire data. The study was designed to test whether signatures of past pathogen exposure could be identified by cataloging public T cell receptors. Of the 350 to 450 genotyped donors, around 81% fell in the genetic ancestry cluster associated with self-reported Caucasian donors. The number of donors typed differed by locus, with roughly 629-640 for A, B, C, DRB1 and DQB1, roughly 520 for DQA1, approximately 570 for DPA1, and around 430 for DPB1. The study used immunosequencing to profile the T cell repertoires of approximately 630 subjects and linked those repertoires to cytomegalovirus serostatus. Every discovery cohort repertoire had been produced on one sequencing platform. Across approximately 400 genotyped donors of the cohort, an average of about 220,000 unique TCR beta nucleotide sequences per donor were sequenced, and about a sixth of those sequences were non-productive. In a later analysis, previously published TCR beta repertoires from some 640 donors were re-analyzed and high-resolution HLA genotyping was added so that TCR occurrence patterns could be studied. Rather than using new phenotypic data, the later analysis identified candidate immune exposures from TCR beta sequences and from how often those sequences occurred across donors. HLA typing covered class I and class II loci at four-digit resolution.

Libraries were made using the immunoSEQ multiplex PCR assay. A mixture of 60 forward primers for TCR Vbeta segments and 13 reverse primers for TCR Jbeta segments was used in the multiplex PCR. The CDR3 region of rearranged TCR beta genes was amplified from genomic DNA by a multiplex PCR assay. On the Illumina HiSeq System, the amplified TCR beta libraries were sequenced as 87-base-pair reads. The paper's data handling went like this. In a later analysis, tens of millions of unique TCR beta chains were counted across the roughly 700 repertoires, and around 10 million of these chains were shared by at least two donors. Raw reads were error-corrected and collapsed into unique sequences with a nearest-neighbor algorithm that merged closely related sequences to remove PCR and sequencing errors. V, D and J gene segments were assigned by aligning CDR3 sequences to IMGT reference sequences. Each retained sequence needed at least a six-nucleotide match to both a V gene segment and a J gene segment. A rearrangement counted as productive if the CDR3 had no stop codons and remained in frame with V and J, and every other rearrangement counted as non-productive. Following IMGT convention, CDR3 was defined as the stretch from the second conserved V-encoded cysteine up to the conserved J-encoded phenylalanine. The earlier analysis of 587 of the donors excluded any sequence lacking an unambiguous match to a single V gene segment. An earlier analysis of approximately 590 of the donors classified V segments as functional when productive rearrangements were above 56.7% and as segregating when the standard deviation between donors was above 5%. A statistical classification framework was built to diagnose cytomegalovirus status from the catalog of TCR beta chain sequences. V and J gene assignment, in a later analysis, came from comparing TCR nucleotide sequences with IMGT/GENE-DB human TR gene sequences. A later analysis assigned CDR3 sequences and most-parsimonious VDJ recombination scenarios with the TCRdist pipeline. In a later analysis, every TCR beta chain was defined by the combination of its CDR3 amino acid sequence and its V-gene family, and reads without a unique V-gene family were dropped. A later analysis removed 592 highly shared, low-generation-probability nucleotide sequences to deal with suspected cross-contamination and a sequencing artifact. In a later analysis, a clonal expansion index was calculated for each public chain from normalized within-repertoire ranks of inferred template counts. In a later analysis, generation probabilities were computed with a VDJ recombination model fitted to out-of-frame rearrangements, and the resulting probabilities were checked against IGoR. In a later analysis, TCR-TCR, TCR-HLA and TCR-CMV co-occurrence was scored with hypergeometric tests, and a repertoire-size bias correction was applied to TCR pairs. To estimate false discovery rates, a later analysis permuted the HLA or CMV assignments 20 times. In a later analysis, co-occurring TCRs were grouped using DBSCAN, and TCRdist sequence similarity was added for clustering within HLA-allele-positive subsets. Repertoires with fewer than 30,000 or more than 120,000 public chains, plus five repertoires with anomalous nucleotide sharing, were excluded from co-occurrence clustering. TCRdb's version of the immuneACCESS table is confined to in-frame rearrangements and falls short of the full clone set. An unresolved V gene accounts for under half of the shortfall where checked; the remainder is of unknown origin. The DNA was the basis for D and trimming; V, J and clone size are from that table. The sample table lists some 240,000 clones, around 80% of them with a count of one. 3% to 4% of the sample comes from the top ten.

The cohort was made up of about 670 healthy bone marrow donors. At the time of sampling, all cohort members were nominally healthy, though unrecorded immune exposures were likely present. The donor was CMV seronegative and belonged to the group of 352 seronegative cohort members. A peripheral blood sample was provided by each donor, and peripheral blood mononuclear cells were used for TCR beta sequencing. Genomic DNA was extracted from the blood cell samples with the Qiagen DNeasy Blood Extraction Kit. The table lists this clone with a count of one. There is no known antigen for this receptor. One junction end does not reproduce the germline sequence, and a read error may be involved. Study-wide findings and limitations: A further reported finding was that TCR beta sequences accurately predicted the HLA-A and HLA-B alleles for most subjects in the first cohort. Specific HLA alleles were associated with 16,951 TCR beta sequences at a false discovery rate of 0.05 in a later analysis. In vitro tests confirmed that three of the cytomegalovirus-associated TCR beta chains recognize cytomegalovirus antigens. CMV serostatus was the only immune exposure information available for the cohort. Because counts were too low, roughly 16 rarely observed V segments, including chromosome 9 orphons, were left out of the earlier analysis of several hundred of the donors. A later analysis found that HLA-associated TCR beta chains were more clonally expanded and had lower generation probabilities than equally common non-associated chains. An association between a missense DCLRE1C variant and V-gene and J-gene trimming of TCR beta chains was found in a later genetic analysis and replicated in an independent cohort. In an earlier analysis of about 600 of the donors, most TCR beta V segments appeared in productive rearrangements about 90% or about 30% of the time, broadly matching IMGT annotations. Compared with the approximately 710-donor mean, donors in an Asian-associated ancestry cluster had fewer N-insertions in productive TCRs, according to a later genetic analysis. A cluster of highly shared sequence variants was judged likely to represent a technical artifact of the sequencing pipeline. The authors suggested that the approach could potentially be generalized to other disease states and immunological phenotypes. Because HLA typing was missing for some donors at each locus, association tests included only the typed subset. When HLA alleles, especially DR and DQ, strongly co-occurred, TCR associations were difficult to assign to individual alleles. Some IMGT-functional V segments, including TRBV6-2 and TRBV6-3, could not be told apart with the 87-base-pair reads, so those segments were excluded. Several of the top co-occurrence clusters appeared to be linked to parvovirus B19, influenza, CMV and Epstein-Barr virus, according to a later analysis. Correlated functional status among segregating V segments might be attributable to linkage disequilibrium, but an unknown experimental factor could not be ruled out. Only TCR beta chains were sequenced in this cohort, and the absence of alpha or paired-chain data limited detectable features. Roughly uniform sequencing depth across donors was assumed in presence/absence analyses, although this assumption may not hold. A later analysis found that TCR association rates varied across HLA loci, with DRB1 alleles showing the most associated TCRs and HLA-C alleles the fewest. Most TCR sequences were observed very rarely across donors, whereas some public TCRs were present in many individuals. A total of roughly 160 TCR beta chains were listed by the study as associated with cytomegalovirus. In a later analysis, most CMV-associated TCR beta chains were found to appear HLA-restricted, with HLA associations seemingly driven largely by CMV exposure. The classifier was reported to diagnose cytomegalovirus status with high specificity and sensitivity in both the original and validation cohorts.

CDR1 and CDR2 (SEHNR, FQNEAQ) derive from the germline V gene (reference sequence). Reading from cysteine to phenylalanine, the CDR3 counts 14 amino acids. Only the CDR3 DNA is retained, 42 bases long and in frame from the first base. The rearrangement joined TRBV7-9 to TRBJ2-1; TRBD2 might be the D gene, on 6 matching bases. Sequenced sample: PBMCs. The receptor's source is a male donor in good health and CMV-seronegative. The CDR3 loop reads CSSSFWRDYNEQFF. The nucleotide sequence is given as TGTTCCAGCAGCTTTTGGCGGGACTACAATGAGCAGTTCTTC. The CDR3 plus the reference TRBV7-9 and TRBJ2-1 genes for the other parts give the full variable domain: DTGVSQNPRHKITKRGQNVTFRCDPISEHNRLYWYRQTLGQGPEFLTYFQNEAQLEKSRLLSDRFSAERPKGSFSTLEIQRTEQGDSAMYLCSSSFWRDYNEQFFGPGTRLTVL.